The source of this T cell receptor beta chain is a study of OX40 agonist ivuxolimab in advanced cancers. Libraries were prepared by immunoSEQ multiplex PCR; TCRdb keeps only in-frame clonotypes and omits some of them. The repertoire includes more than 20,000 clones, approximately 82% of them detected once, and about 37% sits in the top ten. Findings and caveats of the study: Some nonresponders additionally presented with little normalized T-cell clonal expansion. Dosing at 0.1 to 3.0 mg/kg was accompanied by clonal expansion of CD4+ and CD8+ blood T cells by week 6.

Regarding this clone: Its specificity is not known.

V dropped 6 bases and J dropped 2 bases, with 10 bases sitting between them. Per the germline V gene, CDR1 is SQVTM and CDR2 is ANQGSEA. The CDR3 extends over 12 amino acids. The specimen comprised CD4+ or CD8+ T cells sorted from blood, sampled in a trial of the OX40 agonist ivuxolimab. This rearrangement joins TRBV29-1 to TRBJ1-1; D remains unclear. The clonotype was recovered from an adult with an advanced solid tumor such as melanoma, head and neck, liver or kidney cancer. Here the CDR3 DNA reads TGCAGCGTAGACACGGTAAACACTGAAGCTTTCTTT. Protein: CSVDTVNTEAFF.